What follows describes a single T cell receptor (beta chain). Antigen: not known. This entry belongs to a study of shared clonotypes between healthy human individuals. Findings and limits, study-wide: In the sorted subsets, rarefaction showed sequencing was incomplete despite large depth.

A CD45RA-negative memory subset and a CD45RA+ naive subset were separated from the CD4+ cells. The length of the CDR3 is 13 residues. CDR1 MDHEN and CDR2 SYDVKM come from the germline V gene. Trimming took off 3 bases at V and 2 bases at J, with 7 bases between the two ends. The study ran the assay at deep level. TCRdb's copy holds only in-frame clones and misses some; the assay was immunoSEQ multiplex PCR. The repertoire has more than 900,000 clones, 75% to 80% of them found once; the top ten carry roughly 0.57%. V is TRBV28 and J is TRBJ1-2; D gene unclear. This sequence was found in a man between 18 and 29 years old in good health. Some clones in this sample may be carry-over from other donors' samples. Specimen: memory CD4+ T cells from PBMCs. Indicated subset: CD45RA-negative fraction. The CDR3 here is CASSFSLNYGYTF. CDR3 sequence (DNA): TGTGCCAGCAGTTTTTCCTTAAACTATGGCTACACCTTC.